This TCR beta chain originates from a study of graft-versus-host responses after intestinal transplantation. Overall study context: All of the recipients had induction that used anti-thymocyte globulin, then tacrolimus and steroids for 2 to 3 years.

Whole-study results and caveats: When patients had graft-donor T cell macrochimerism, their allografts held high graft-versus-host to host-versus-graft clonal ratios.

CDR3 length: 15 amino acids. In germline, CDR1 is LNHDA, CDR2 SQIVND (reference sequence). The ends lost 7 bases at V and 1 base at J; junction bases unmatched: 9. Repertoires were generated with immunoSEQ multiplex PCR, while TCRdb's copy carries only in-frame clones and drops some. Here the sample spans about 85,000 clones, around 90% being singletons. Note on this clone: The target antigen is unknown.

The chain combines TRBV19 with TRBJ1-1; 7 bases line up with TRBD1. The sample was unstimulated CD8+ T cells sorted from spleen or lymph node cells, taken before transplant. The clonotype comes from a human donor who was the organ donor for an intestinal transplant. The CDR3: CASMEPDRRNTEAFF. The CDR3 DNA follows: TGTGCCAGTATGGAACCGGACAGGCGGAACACTGAAGCTTTCTTT.